Listed below are T cell receptor beta chains from one sample, sequenced in a study of identical twins. One entry per CDR3 protein, called by TCRdb with MiXCR from the 5' RACE reads. Of roughly 750,000 distinct CDR3 sequences listed, around 21% were seen once; the top ten hold about 4.3%. These records were also assigned to another study, of T cells expressing NK-cell markers.

Sequencing was performed on PBMCs. These receptors were obtained from a woman under 30 in good health. CDR3s include the opening cysteine and the closing phenylalanine or tryptophan. Each record gives: CDR3 protein, CDR3 DNA, D gene, clone size, V gene, J gene. A D gene is named only where the DNA matches it firmly. Size is stated for part of the rows, as once, few or many counts, or as a class when the clone is expanded.

CDR3 protein: CSAGAGGRRLGELFF
CDR3 DNA: TGCAGTGCTGGAGCGGGAGGCCGTCGGCTCGGGGAGCTGTTTTTT
D gene: TRBD2
clone size: .
V gene: TRBV20-1
J gene: TRBJ2-2

CDR3 protein: CASMPGPREGETQYF
CDR3 DNA: TGCGCCAGCATGCCAGGACCCCGGGAGGGCGAGACCCAGTACTTC
D gene: TRBD2
clone size: few
V gene: TRBV5-1
J gene: TRBJ2-5

CDR3 protein: CASSLSSGPWYF
CDR3 DNA: TGTGCCAGCAGCTTAAGTTCGGGTCCATGGTACTTC
D gene: .
clone size: .
V gene: TRBV7-9
J gene: TRBJ2-4

CDR3 protein: CASSQSPSGSTDTQYF
CDR3 DNA: TGTGCCAGCAGCCAATCTCCTAGCGGGAGCACAGATACGCAGTATTTT
D gene: TRBD2
clone size: once
V gene: TRBV9
J gene: TRBJ2-3

CDR3 protein: CASSPRERGNEQFF
CDR3 DNA: TGTGCCAGCAGCCCGCGGGAGAGGGGTAATGAGCAGTTCTTC
D gene: TRBD2
clone size: few
V gene: TRBV7-2
J gene: TRBJ2-1

CDR3 protein: CASRIRGSYEQYF
CDR3 DNA: TGTGCCAGCAGGATCAGGGGCTCCTACGAGCAGTACTTC
D gene: .
clone size: few
V gene: TRBV6-1
J gene: TRBJ2-7

CDR3 protein: CASSRDLATNSYNEQFF
CDR3 DNA: TGTGCCAGCAGCCGCGATCTAGCGACCAACTCCTACAATGAGCAGTTCTTC
D gene: .
clone size: .
V gene: TRBV7-6
J gene: TRBJ2-1

CDR3 protein: CSAMAGANVLTF
CDR3 DNA: TGCAGTGCTATGGCTGGGGCCAACGTCCTGACTTTC
D gene: .
clone size: .
V gene: TRBV20-1
J gene: TRBJ2-6

CDR3 protein: CSGAPLNTEAFF
CDR3 DNA: TGCAGCGGCGCCCCGTTGAACACTGAAGCTTTCTTT
D gene: .
clone size: few
V gene: TRBV29-1
J gene: TRBJ1-1

CDR3 protein: CASRTTGDSEQYF
CDR3 DNA: TGTGCCAGCAGAACTACAGGGGACAGCGAGCAGTACTTC
D gene: TRBD1
clone size: .
V gene: TRBV6-1
J gene: TRBJ2-7

CDR3 protein: CASNGNSQETQYF
CDR3 DNA: TGCGCCAGCAATGGGAACAGCCAAGAGACCCAGTACTTC
D gene: .
clone size: .
V gene: TRBV10-2
J gene: TRBJ2-5

CDR3 protein: CASSGLAGHNEQFF
CDR3 DNA: TGTGCCAGCAGTGGACTAGCGGGGCACAATGAGCAGTTCTTC
D gene: TRBD2
clone size: once
V gene: TRBV7-9
J gene: TRBJ2-1

CDR3 protein: CASSAPLGAGGIPANTGELFF
CDR3 DNA: TGTGCCAGCAGCGCTCCTCTCGGGGCAGGGGGTATTCCCGCGAACACCGGGGAGCTGTTTTTT
D gene: TRBD1
clone size: .
V gene: TRBV9
J gene: TRBJ2-2

CDR3 protein: CSVLGAGWAPYEQYF
CDR3 DNA: TGCAGTGTTTTGGGGGCGGGGTGGGCCCCCTACGAGCAGTACTTC
D gene: .
clone size: few
V gene: TRBV20-1
J gene: TRBJ2-7

CDR3 protein: CSARERSSYEQYF
CDR3 DNA: TGCAGTGCTAGGGAGCGGAGCTCCTACGAGCAGTACTTC
D gene: .
clone size: .
V gene: TRBV20-1
J gene: TRBJ2-7

CDR3 protein: CSAPDRLRGGQYF
CDR3 DNA: TGCAGTGCCCCGGACAGGCTGAGGGGGGGGCAGTACTTC
D gene: .
clone size: few
V gene: TRBV20-1
J gene: TRBJ2-7

CDR3 protein: CSARGPIIEAFF
CDR3 DNA: TGCAGTGCTAGAGGTCCGATCATTGAAGCTTTCTTT
D gene: .
clone size: .
V gene: TRBV20-1
J gene: TRBJ1-1

CDR3 protein: CSAARIGGAGPYEQYF
CDR3 DNA: TGCAGTGCCGCCCGAATTGGAGGGGCGGGGCCCTACGAGCAGTACTTC
D gene: .
clone size: .
V gene: TRBV20-1
J gene: TRBJ2-7

CDR3 protein: CASSFAGPRDTQYF
CDR3 DNA: TGTGCCAGCAGTTTCGCGGGCCCTCGGGATACGCAGTATTTT
D gene: .
clone size: .
V gene: TRBV12-3/TRBV12-4
J gene: TRBJ2-3

CDR3 protein: CASSTRNYEQYF
CDR3 DNA: TGTGCCAGTAGTACAAGAAACTACGAGCAGTACTTC
D gene: .
clone size: few
V gene: TRBV19
J gene: TRBJ2-7

CDR3 protein: CASSQDRGTLGPEQFF
CDR3 DNA: TGCGCCAGCAGCCAAGATCGGGGGACGCTGGGGCCAGAGCAGTTCTTC
D gene: .
clone size: few
V gene: TRBV4-3
J gene: TRBJ2-1

CDR3 protein: CSATGVLKETQYF
CDR3 DNA: TGCAGTGCAACAGGGGTCCTCAAAGAGACCCAGTACTTC
D gene: TRBD1
clone size: few
V gene: TRBV20-1
J gene: TRBJ2-5

CDR3 protein: CSVAEHRETQYF
CDR3 DNA: TGCAGCGTTGCGGAGCACAGGGAGACCCAGTACTTC
D gene: .
clone size: few
V gene: TRBV29-1
J gene: TRBJ2-5

CDR3 protein: CSARGTSGEYNEQFF
CDR3 DNA: TGCAGTGCTAGAGGAACTAGCGGGGAATACAATGAGCAGTTCTTC
D gene: TRBD2
clone size: many
V gene: TRBV20-1
J gene: TRBJ2-1

CDR3 protein: CATSRGDRGDYGYTF
CDR3 DNA: TGTGCCACCAGCAGAGGGGACAGGGGTGACTATGGCTACACCTTC
D gene: TRBD1
clone size: few
V gene: TRBV15
J gene: TRBJ1-2

CDR3 protein: CASSPRQGVYEQYF
CDR3 DNA: TGTGCCAGCAGCCCCCGACAGGGCGTCTACGAGCAGTACTTC
D gene: TRBD1
clone size: .
V gene: TRBV7-8
J gene: TRBJ2-7

CDR3 protein: CASSARQGVMNNEQFF
CDR3 DNA: TGTGCCAGCAGCGCCAGACAGGGAGTTATGAACAATGAGCAGTTCTTC
D gene: TRBD1
clone size: .
V gene: TRBV13
J gene: TRBJ2-1

CDR3 protein: CSAGDSHGTDTQYF
CDR3 DNA: TGCAGTGCAGGGGACTCCCACGGCACAGATACGCAGTATTTT
D gene: .
clone size: few
V gene: TRBV20-1
J gene: TRBJ2-3

CDR3 protein: CASSLGTGANEQFF
CDR3 DNA: TGTGCCAGCAGTTTGGGGACAGGGGCCAATGAGCAGTTCTTC
D gene: TRBD1
clone size: few
V gene: TRBV12-3/TRBV12-4
J gene: TRBJ2-1

CDR3 protein: CASSQAQTLRNIQYF
CDR3 DNA: TGCGCCAGCAGCCAAGCCCAGACCCTAAGGAACATTCAGTACTTC
D gene: .
clone size: .
V gene: TRBV4-3
J gene: TRBJ2-4

CDR3 protein: CASSYLGRNGVEQYF
CDR3 DNA: TGTGCCAGCAGTTACTTAGGCCGAAATGGTGTCGAGCAGTACTTC
D gene: .
clone size: .
V gene: TRBV6-5
J gene: TRBJ2-7

CDR3 protein: CAITPSGTGELFF
CDR3 DNA: TGTGCCATCACTCCTAGCGGGACCGGGGAGCTGTTTTTT
D gene: TRBD2
clone size: .
V gene: TRBV10-3
J gene: TRBJ2-2

CDR3 protein: CASSLGPLKETQYF
CDR3 DNA: TGTGCCAGCAGCTTGGGGCCATTGAAGGAGACCCAGTACTTC
D gene: .
clone size: .
V gene: TRBV5-6
J gene: TRBJ2-5

CDR3 protein: CATKTGSEGYTF
CDR3 DNA: TGTGCCACCAAGACAGGGTCGGAGGGCTACACCTTC
D gene: TRBD1
clone size: .
V gene: TRBV19
J gene: TRBJ1-2

CDR3 protein: CASSSGYSGGGSEQYF
CDR3 DNA: TGTGCCAGCAGCTCCGGGTATAGCGGGGGAGGTAGCGAGCAGTACTTC
D gene: TRBD2
clone size: few
V gene: TRBV12-3/TRBV12-4
J gene: TRBJ2-7

CDR3 protein: CASSESTGPGGVYEQYF
CDR3 DNA: TGCGCCAGCAGTGAGTCGACGGGACCGGGGGGTGTCTACGAGCAGTACTTC
D gene: TRBD2
clone size: few
V gene: TRBV10-1
J gene: TRBJ2-7

CDR3 protein: CASMGNEQFF
CDR3 DNA: TGTGCCAGCATGGGGAATGAGCAGTTCTTC
D gene: .
clone size: few
V gene: TRBV25-1
J gene: TRBJ2-1

CDR3 protein: CASSLVGGWDTDTQYF
CDR3 DNA: TGCGCCAGCAGCTTGGTCGGGGGCTGGGACACAGATACGCAGTATTTT
D gene: .
clone size: .
V gene: TRBV5-1
J gene: TRBJ2-3

CDR3 protein: CASSTRQGTEAFF
CDR3 DNA: TGTGCCAGCAGCACCCGACAGGGCACTGAAGCTTTCTTT
D gene: TRBD1
clone size: .
V gene: TRBV11-1
J gene: TRBJ1-1

CDR3 protein: CASSSRQSGYDYGYTF
CDR3 DNA: TGCGCCAGCAGCTCACGACAGTCCGGTTATGACTATGGCTACACCTTC
D gene: .
clone size: many
V gene: TRBV5-1
J gene: TRBJ1-2

CDR3 protein: CSASPVLAGDQYF
CDR3 DNA: TGCAGTGCTAGCCCCGTTCTAGCGGGAGATCAGTACTTC
D gene: TRBD2
clone size: many
V gene: TRBV20-1
J gene: TRBJ2-7

CDR3 protein: CASGTPEESSYEQYF
CDR3 DNA: TGTGCTAGTGGTACCCCCGAGGAAAGCTCCTACGAGCAGTACTTC
D gene: .
clone size: few
V gene: TRBV12-5
J gene: TRBJ2-7

CDR3 protein: CASSLTGGTTYEQYF
CDR3 DNA: TGTGCCAGCAGCTTAACTGGGGGGACCACCTACGAGCAGTACTTC
D gene: .
clone size: .
V gene: TRBV7-2
J gene: TRBJ2-7

CDR3 protein: CASSKGSKGGFRSDTQYF
CDR3 DNA: TGTGCCAGCAGCAAAGGATCTAAAGGGGGCTTTAGGTCAGATACGCAGTATTTT
D gene: .
clone size: few
V gene: TRBV21-1
J gene: TRBJ2-3

CDR3 protein: CSARLAGGPGEQYF
CDR3 DNA: TGCAGTGCTAGATTAGCGGGAGGGCCGGGCGAGCAGTACTTC
D gene: TRBD2
clone size: .
V gene: TRBV20-1
J gene: TRBJ2-7

CDR3 protein: CASSYVGGDGYTF
CDR3 DNA: TGTGCCAGCAGCTATGTGGGGGGTGATGGCTACACCTTC
D gene: .
clone size: few
V gene: TRBV7-9
J gene: TRBJ1-2

CDR3 protein: CASSSDHNEQFF
CDR3 DNA: TGTGCCAGCAGTTCAGATCACAATGAGCAGTTCTTC
D gene: .
clone size: many
V gene: TRBV6-6
J gene: TRBJ2-1

CDR3 protein: CASSSLANSPLHF
CDR3 DNA: TGCGCCAGCAGCTCGTTGGCTAATTCACCCCTCCACTTT
D gene: .
clone size: .
V gene: TRBV5-1
J gene: TRBJ1-6